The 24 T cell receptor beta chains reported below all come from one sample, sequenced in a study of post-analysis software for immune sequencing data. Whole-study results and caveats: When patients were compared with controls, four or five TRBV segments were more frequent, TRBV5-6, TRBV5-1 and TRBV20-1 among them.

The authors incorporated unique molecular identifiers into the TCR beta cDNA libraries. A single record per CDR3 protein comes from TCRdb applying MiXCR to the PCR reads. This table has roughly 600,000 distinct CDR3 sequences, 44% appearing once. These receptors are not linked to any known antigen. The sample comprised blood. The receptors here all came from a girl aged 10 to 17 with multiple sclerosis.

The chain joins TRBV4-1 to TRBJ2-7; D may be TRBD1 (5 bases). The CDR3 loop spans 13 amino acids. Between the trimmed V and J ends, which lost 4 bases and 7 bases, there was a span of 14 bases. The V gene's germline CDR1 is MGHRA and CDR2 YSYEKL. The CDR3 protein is CASSPQDRDEQYF. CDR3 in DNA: TGCGCCAGCAGCCCACAGGACCGAGATGAGCAGTACTTC.

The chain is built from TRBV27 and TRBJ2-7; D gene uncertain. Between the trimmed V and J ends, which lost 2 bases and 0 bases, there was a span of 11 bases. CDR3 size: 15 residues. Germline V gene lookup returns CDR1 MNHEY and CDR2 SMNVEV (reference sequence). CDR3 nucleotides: TGTGCCAGCAGTTTAATAGGGCGGAGCTCCTACGAGCAGTACTTC. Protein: CASSLIGRSSYEQYF.

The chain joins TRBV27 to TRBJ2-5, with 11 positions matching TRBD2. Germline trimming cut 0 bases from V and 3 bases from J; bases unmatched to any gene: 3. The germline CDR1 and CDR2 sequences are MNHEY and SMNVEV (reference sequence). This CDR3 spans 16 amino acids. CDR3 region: CASSLSTSGAEETQYF. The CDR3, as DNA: TGTGCCAGCAGTTTATCGACTAGCGGGGCTGAAGAGACCCAGTACTTC.

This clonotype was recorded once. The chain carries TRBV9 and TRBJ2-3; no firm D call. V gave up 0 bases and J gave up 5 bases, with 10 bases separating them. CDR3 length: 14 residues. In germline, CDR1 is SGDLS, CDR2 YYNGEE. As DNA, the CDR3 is TGTGCCAGCAGCGTAGAATCCGGTCAAGATACGCAGTATTTT. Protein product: CASSVESGQDTQYF.

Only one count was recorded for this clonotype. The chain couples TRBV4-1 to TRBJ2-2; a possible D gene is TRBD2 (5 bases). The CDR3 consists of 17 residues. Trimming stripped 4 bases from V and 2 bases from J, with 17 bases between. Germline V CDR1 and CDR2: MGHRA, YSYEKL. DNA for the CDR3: TGCGCCAGCAGCCCGAGGACTCTTCGCGCCAACACCGGGGAGCTGTTTTTT. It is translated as CASSPRTLRANTGELFF.

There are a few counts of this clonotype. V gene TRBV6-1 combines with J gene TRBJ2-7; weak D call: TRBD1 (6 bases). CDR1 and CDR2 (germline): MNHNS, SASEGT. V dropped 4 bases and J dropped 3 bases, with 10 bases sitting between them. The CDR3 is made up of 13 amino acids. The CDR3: CASSGDTNYEQYF. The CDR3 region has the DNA TGTGCCAGCAGTGGGGACACCAACTACGAGCAGTACTTC.

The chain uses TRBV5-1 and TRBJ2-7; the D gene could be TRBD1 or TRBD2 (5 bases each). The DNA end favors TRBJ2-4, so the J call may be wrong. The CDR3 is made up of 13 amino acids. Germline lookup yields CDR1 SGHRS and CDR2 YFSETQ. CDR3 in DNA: TGCGCCAGCAGCTGGGCGGTGGGGGACATTCAGTACTTC. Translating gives CASSWAVGDIQYF.

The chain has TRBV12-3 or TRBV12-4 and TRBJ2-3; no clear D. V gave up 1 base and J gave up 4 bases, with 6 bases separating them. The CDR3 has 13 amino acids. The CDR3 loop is CASSLDVSDTQYF. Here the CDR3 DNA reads TGTGCCAGCAGTTTAGATGTCTCAGATACGCAGTATTTT.

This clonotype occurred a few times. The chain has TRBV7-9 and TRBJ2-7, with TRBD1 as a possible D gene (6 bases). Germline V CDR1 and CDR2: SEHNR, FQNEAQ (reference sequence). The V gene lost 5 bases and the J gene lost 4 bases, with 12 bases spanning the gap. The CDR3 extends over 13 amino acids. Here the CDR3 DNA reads TGTGCCAGCAGCCTACGGGACAAATACGAGCAGTACTTC. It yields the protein CASSLRDKYEQYF.

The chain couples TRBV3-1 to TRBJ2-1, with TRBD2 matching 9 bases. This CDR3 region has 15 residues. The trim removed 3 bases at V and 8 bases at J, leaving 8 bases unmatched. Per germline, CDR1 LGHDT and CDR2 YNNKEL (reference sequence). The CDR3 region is CASSQLAGRGHEQFF. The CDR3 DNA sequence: TGTGCCAGCAGCCAGCTAGCGGGAAGAGGGCATGAGCAGTTCTTC.

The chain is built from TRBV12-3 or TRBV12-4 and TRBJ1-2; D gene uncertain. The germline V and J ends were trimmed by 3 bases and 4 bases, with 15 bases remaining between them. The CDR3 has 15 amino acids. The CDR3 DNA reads TGTGCCAGCAGTTTGGAGGTGGAGGGCGGCTATGGCTACACCTTC. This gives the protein CASSLEVEGGYGYTF.

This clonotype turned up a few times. The CDR3 loop reads CASSWYGGQESDGYTF. Here the CDR3 DNA reads TGCGCCAGCAGCTGGTATGGGGGGCAAGAAAGCGATGGCTACACCTTC. The J gene is TRBJ1-2, the V gene TRBV5-1; D might be TRBD1 (6 bases). Germline assignment: CDR1 SGHRS and CDR2 YFSETQ. This CDR3 is built from 16 residues. The V end was cut by 3 bases, the J end by 6 bases, with 21 bases between.

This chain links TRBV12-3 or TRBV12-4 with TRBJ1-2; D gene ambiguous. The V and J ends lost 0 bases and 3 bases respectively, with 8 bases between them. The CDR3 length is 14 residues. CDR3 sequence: CASSLAHGDYGYTF. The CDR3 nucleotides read TGTGCCAGCAGTTTAGCGCACGGGGACTATGGCTACACCTTC.

DNA of the CDR3: TGCAGTGCTAGAGGGGGCTGGGACACCTACAATGAGCAGTTCTTC. Translated: CSARGGWDTYNEQFF. V gene TRBV20-1 combines with J gene TRBJ2-1; maybe TRBD1 (6 bases). The V gene lost 1 base and the J gene lost 2 bases, with 12 bases spanning the gap. Germline CDR1 is DFQATT and CDR2 is SNEGSKA (reference sequence). CDR3 length: 15 residues.

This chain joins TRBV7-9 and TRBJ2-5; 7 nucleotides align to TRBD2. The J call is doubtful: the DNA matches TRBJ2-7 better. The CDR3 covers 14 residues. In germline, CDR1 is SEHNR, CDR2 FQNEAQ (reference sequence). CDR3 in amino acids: CASSPRAGIDEQYF. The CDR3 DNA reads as TGTGCCAGCAGCCCGAGAGCGGGAATCGACGAGCAGTACTTC.

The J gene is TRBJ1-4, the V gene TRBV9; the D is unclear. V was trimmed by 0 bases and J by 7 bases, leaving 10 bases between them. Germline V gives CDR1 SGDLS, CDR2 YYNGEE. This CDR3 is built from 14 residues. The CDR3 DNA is TGTGCCAGCAGCGTAGAGTCGGGGTCTGAAAAACTGTTTTTT. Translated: CASSVESGSEKLFF.

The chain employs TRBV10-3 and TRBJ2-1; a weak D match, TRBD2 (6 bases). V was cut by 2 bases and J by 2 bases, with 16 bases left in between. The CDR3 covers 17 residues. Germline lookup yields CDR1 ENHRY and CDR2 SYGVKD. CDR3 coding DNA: TGTGCCATCAGTGAGGGGGGACTTCAGGCAACCTACAATGAGCAGTTCTTC. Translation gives CAISEGGLQATYNEQFF.

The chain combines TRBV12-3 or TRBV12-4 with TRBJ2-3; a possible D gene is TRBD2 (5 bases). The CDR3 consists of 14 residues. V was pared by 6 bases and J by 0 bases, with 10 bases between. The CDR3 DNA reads TGTGCCAGCAGCCCGGGGAGCAGCACAGATACGCAGTATTTT. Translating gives CASSPGSSTDTQYF.

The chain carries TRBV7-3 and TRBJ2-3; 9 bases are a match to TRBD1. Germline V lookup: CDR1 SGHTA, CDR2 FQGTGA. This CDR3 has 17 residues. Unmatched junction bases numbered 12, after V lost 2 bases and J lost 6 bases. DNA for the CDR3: TGTGCCAGCAGCTTAGGGACCGGGACAGGGAAGGTGGATACGCAGTATTTT. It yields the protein CASSLGTGTGKVDTQYF.

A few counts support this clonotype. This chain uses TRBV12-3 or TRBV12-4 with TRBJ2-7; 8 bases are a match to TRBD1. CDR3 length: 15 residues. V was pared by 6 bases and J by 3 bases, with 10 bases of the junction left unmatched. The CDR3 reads CASSQFLGQDYEQYF. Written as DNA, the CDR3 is TGTGCCAGCAGCCAGTTCTTGGGACAGGACTACGAGCAGTACTTC.

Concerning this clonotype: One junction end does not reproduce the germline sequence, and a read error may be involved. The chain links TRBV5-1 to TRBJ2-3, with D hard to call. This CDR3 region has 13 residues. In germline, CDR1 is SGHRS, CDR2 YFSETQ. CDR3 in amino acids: CASRFGGTDTQYF. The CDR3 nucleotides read TGCGCCAGCCGCTTTGGAGGCACAGATACGCAGTATTTT. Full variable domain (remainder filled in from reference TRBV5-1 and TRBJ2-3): KAGVTQTPRYLIKTRGQQVTLSCSPISGHRSVSWYQQTPGQGLQFLFEYFSETQRNKGNFPGRFSGRQFSNSRSEMNVSTLELGDSALYLCASRFGGTDTQYFGPGTRLTVL.

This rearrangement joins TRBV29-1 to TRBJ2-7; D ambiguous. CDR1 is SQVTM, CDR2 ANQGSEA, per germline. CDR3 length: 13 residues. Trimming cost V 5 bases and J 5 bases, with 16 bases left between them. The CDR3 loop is CSVTGWEVNEQYF. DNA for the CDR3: TGCAGCGTTACGGGCTGGGAAGTCAACGAGCAGTACTTC.

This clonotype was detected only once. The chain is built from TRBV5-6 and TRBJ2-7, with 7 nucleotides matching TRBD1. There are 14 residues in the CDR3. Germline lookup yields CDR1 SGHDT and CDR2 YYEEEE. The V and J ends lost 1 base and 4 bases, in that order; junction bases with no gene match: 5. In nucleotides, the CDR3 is TGTGCCAGCAGCTTGTTTGACAGGGATTACGAGCAGTACTTC. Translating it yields CASSLFDRDYEQYF.

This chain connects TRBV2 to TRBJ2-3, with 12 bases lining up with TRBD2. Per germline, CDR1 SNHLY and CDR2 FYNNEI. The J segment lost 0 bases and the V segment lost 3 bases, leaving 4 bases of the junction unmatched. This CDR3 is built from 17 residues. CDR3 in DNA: TGTGCCAGCAGTGACGGGGGGACTAGCGGGAGCACAGATACGCAGTATTTT. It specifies CASSDGGTSGSTDTQYF.